These T cell receptor beta chains were read from a single sample in a study of CD8+ T cells in alopecia areata. Sequenced by immunoSEQ multiplex PCR; TCRdb stores in-frame clones only, minus some. The sample shows roughly 65,000 clones, approximately 43% of them seen only once. The sequencing here drew on CD8+ T cells sorted from blood, taken at week 0. The receptors derive from a human donor with alopecia areata. The CDR3 runs from the conserved cysteine through the conserved F or W. A D gene is named only where the DNA matches it firmly. Clone size is not always given. Where it is, it says once, few, many or a class for expanded clones.

D	size	V	J	CDR3	DNA
-	-	TRBV6-6	TRBJ2-2	CANRQNTGELFF	TGTGCCAATAGACAGAACACCGGGGAGCTGTTTTTT
-	few	TRBV9	TRBJ2-7	CASSGLTYEQYF	TGTGCCAGCAGCGGACTAACCTACGAGCAGTACTTC
-	few	TRBV6-1	TRBJ1-5	CASSDDPGDSNQPQHF	TGTGCCAGCAGTGATGATCCAGGGGATAGCAATCAGCCCCAGCATTTT
-	many	TRBV25-1	TRBJ1-1	CASSEYGTNGAFF	TGTGCCAGCAGTGAATATGGGACCAACGGGGCTTTCTTT
-	-	TRBV6-1	TRBJ2-7	CASSDALSYEQYF	TGTGCCAGCAGCGATGCCCTTTCCTACGAGCAGTACTTC
TRBD2	few	TRBV25-1	TRBJ2-5	CASSDIWVSGSDETQYF	TGTGCCAGCAGTGATATCTGGGTCAGCGGGAGTGATGAGACCCAGTACTTC
-	-	TRBV27	TRBJ1-5	CASSLIRFQPQHF	TGTGCCAGCAGTTTAATTAGGTTTCAGCCCCAGCATTTT
-	-	TRBV6-6	TRBJ1-5	CASSYRGTGNQPQHF	TGTGCCAGCAGTTATCGGGGGACTGGCAATCAGCCCCAGCATTTT
-	-	TRBV29-1	TRBJ2-7	CSVEIGSSYEQYF	TGCAGCGTTGAGATCGGGAGCTCCTACGAGCAGTACTTC
TRBD1	-	TRBV7-9	TRBJ2-5	CASSFGTVETQYF	TGTGCCAGCAGCTTCGGGACAGTCGAGACCCAGTACTTC
-	-	TRBV7-9	TRBJ2-3	CASSYYSRDTDTQYF	TGTGCCAGCAGCTACTATAGTCGGGACACAGATACGCAGTATTTT
TRBD1	few	TRBV28	TRBJ1-5	CASSIGGRGTSYSNQPQHF	TGTGCCAGCAGTATAGGGGGCCGAGGGACCTCTTATAGCAATCAGCCCCAGCATTTT
TRBD2	-	TRBV7-8	TRBJ2-3	CASSALAGPLQGF	TGTGCCAGCAGCGCCCTAGCGGGCCCTCTCCAGGGTTTT
-	once	TRBV4-3	TRBJ1-2	CASSRRQDSRNYGYTF	TGCGCCAGCAGCCGCCGACAGGATTCTAGGAACTATGGCTACACCTTC
-	-	TRBV27	TRBJ1-5	CASSVLGGSNQPQHF	TGTGCCAGCAGTGTCCTGGGAGGGAGCAATCAGCCCCAGCATTTT
-	-	TRBV6-1	TRBJ2-3	CASSEDPRLTSTDTQYF	TGTGCCAGCAGTGAGGATCCGCGGCTTACTAGCACAGATACGCAGTATTTT
TRBD1	-	TRBV7-6	TRBJ2-1	CASSLELVGQKEYNEQFF	TGTGCCAGCAGCTTAGAACTAGTGGGACAGAAGGAGTACAATGAGCAGTTCTTC
-	-	TRBV7-2	TRBJ2-1	CASSFPGTYAGEQFF	TGTGCCAGCAGCTTCCCCGGGACCTACGCCGGTGAGCAGTTCTTC
-	-	TRBV4-1	TRBJ2-1	CASSQDSRGSYYNEQFF	TGCGCCAGCAGCCAAGATTCCCGAGGGAGTTACTACAATGAGCAGTTCTTC
-	few	TRBV30	TRBJ2-7	CAWSGQGSGEQYF	TGTGCCTGGAGTGGCCAGGGGAGTGGCGAGCAGTACTTC
TRBD2	-	TRBV9	TRBJ2-1	CASSATSGAYNEQFF	TGTGCCAGCAGCGCGACTAGCGGGGCGTACAATGAGCAGTTCTTC
-	-	TRBV29-1	TRBJ2-7	CSVALAASYEQYF	TGCAGCGTCGCTCTGGCGGCTTCCTACGAGCAGTACTTC
-	-	TRBV14	TRBJ1-5	CASSQGAQPQHF	TGTGCCAGCAGCCAAGGGGCTCAGCCCCAGCATTTT